This is a list of T cell receptor beta chains from one sample in a study of human T cells and chemical hapten exposure. TCRdb recomputed calls from the RACE reads with MiXCR, one row per CDR3 protein. The sample lists 300,000 to 450,000 distinct CDR3 sequences, roughly 4.8% seen once, with approximately 2.5% in the top ten. Sequencing was performed on whole blood, taken in connection with sensitization to the hapten diphenylcyclopropenone (DPC). The receptors originated from a woman in her fifties or sixties with alopecia areata. Some clones in this sample may be carry-over from other donors' samples. Each CDR3 is given with its conserved first and last residue.

>TRBV5-1|TRBJ2-5
CASSGRVEETQYF
>TRBV20-1|TRBJ2-5
CSAGLADQGAQYF
>TRBV27|TRBJ1-1
CASSWGGGGTEAFF
>TRBV2|TRBJ2-3
CASSRDRGTSTDTQYF
>TRBV12-3/TRBV12-4|TRBJ2-3
CASSADRGEDTQYF
>TRBV28|TRBJ2-7
CASSSRPGTGFFYEQYF
>TRBV4-1|TRBJ2-3
CASSPSDGYTQYF
>TRBV9|TRBJ2-5
CASSGSGFQETQYF
>TRBV7-8|TRBJ2-3
CASSFEGVSGEDTQYF
>TRBV5-1|TRBJ1-5
CASSLAGVGQPQHF
>TRBV4-3|TRBJ2-3
CASSQVVGGPSTDTQYF
>TRBV5-6|TRBJ1-5
CASSSDRGQPQHF
>TRBV24-1|TRBJ2-1
CATVGVANEQFF
>TRBV25-1|TRBJ2-7
CASSVTGQGVREQYF
>TRBV29-1|TRBJ2-1
CSVPGGGRADEQFF
>TRBV28|TRBJ2-3
CASIKGDSSTDTQYF
>TRBV12-3/TRBV12-4|TRBJ1-1
CASSNPTGGPAIIPGTEAFF
>TRBV24-1|TRBJ1-4
CATSAPSGESGEKLFF
>TRBV27|TRBJ2-1
CASSLLITSGPSYNEQFF
>TRBV21-1|TRBJ2-7
CASRPAPGGYYEQYF
>TRBV20-1|TRBJ1-1
CSASLMNTEAFF
>TRBV2|TRBJ2-3
CASSDGTINTQYF
>TRBV7-2|TRBJ2-3
CASSLPRDLSTDTQYF
>TRBV20-1|TRBJ1-6
CSASTGQGISPLHF
>TRBV6-5|TRBJ2-2
CASSYPGAVGGELFF
>TRBV12-3/TRBV12-4|TRBJ1-3
CASSPEYGNTIYF
>TRBV5-1|TRBJ1-4
CASNRGSLNEKLFF
>TRBV20-1|TRBJ2-3
CSASGLASTDTQYF